The entry that follows covers one TCR beta chain sequence. Its antigen is unidentified. PCR was performed using 60 Vbeta and 13 Jbeta primers. TCRdb's copy holds only in-frame clones and misses some; the assay was immunoSEQ multiplex PCR. The profile covers 130,000 to 150,000 clones, with 60% to 85% appearing a single time and about 6.7% taken by the ten largest. This record comes from a study of cytomegalovirus exposure and HLA in healthy donors. Notes on the study in general: A later analysis reportedly identified an Asian-associated ancestry cluster as carrying fewer N-insertions than the approximately 670-donor mean. The study listed around 150 cytomegalovirus-associated TCR beta chains. As a later analysis showed, a missense DCLRE1C variant was linked to trimming of TCR beta V- and J-genes.

This CDR3 is built from 14 residues. The V gene lost 0 bases and the J gene lost 4 bases, with 10 bases spanning the gap. Germline CDR1 reads GTSNPN; CDR2 reads SVGIG (reference sequence). The sequence came from a woman in her forties in good health and CMV-seropositive. The chain couples TRBV30 to TRBJ1-3; D perhaps matches TRBD1 (5 bases). Specimen: PBMCs. The CDR3 sequence is CAWSVAGRGNTIYF. The CDR3 DNA follows: TGTGCCTGGAGTGTCGCAGGGCGCGGAAACACCATATATTTT.